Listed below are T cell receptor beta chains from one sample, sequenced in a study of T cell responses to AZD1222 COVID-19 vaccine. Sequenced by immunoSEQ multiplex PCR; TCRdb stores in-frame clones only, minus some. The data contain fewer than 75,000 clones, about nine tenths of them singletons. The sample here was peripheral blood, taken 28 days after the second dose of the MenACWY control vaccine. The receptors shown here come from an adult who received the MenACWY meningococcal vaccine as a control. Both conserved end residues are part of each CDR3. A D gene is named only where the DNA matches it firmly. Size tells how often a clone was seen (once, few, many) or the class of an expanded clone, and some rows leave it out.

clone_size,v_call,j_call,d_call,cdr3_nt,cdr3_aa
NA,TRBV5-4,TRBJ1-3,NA,TGTGCCAGCAGCGCCCTGACGGGAAGCTCTGGAAACACCATATATTTT,CASSALTGSSGNTIYF
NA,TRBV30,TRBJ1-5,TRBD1,TGTGCCTGGAGTGTACGGGGACAGGGGGCAAATCAGCCCCAGCATTTT,CAWSVRGQGANQPQHF
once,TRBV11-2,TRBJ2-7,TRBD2,TGTGCCAGCAGCCCCCCTGGACTAGCATACGAGCAGTACTTC,CASSPPGLAYEQYF
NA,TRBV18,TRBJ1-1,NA,TGTGCCAGCTCAATCCGGTTAGGCACTGAAGCTTTCTTT,CASSIRLGTEAFF
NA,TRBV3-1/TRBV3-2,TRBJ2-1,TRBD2,TGTGCCAGCAGCCAAGATCCGACCGGGACTAGCGGTCCCGACAACGACAATGAGCAGTTCTTC,CASSQDPTGTSGPDNDNEQFF
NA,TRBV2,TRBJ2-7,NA,TGTGCCAGCAGTGAACAGGTTACCTACGAGCAGTACTTC,CASSEQVTYEQYF
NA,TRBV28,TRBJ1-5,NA,TGTGCCAGCAAGGAGGGGGATCAGCCCCAGCATTTT,CASKEGDQPQHF
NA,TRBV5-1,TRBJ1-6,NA,TGCGCCAGCAGCTTGGAGCTGGGTGAAAGCTCACCCCTCCACTTT,CASSLELGESSPLHF
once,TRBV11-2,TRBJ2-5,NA,TGTGCCAGCAGCTTCCTAGAAGAGACCCAGTACTTC,CASSFLEETQYF
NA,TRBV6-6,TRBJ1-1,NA,TGTGCCAGCAGTTATGGGGGGGCTGAAGCTTTCTTT,CASSYGGAEAFF
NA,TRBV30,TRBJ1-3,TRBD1,TGTGCCTGGCAGACAGGGACCTCTGGAAACACCATATATTTT,CAWQTGTSGNTIYF
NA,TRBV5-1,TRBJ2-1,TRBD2,TGCGCCAGCAGCTATAGCGGGAGGGCGAATGAGCAGTTCTTC,CASSYSGRANEQFF
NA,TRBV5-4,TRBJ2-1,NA,TGTGCCAGCAGTCTTGACAGTTCGTTTACCTATGAGCAGTTCTTC,CASSLDSSFTYEQFF
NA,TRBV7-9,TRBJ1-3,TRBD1,TGTGCCAGCAGCTTAGTGGCAGCAGACCCGACAGGGAGTAAAAACACCATATATTTT,CASSLVAADPTGSKNTIYF
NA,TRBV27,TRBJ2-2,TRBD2,TGTGCCAGCAGTTTATTTTCGGGACTAGCCGTCACCGGGGAGCTGTTTTTT,CASSLFSGLAVTGELFF
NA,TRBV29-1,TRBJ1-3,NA,TGCAGCGTTTTAGATGGAAACACCATATATTTT,CSVLDGNTIYF
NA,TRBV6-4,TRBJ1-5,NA,TGTGCCAGCAGTCTCAACCACGGGGGACCGGGGCCCCAGCATTTT,CASSLNHGGPGPQHF
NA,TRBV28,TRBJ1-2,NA,TGTGCCAGCAGCCCTGACACCATCGTGGGCTACACCTTC,CASSPDTIVGYTF
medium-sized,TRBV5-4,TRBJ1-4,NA,TGTGCCAGCAGCTTGAACAGGGCCGTTAATGAAAAACTGTTTTTT,CASSLNRAVNEKLFF
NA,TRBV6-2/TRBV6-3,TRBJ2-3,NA,TGTGCCAGCAGTTGGGAAGACACAGATACGCAGTATTTT,CASSWEDTDTQYF
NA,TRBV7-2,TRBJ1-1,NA,TGTGCCAGCAGCTTAGCGGTGCAGCTAATGAACACTGAAGCTTTCTTT,CASSLAVQLMNTEAFF
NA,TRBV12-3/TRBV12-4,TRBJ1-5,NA,TGTGCCAGCAGTTTGACAGATAGTCAGCCCCAGCATTTT,CASSLTDSQPQHF
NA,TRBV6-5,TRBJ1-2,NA,TGTGCCAGCAGTCAGCGGGGGGGCCCTAACTATGGCTACACCTTC,CASSQRGGPNYGYTF
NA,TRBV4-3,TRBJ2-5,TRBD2,TGCGCCAGCAGCCGCGGGGGACTAGCCCAAGAGACCCAGTACTTC,CASSRGGLAQETQYF
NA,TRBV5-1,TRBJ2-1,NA,TGCGCCAGCAGCTTAACCCCCGGTGCCATCGAGCAGTTCTTC,CASSLTPGAIEQFF